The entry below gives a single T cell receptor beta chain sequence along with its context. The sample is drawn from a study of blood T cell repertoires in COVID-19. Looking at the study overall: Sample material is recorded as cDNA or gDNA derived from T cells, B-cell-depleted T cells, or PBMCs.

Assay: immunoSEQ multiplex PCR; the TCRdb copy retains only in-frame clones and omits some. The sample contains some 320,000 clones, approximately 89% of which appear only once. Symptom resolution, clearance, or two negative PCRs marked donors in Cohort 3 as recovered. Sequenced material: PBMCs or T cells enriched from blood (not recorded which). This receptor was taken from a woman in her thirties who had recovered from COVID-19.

The CDR3 nucleotides read TGCGCCAGCAGCTTGTACACGAACACTGAAGCTTTCTTT. It yields the protein CASSLYTNTEAFF. This sequence joins TRBV5-1 and TRBJ1-1, with unresolved D. Per germline, CDR1 SGHRS and CDR2 YFSETQ. The V and J ends lost 1 base and 1 base respectively, with 5 bases between them. The CDR3 contains 13 residues.